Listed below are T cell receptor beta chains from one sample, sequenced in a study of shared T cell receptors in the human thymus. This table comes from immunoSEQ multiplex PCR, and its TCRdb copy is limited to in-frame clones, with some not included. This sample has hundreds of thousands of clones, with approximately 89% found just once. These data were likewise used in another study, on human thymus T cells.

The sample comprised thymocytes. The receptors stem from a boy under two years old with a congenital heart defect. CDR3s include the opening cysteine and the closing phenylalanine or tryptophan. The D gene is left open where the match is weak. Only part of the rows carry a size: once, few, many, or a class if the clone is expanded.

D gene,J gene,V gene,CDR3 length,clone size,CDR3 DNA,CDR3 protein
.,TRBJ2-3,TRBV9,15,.,TGTGCCAGCAGCAAGAGGTCGGGGAGCACAGATACGCAGTATTTT,CASSKRSGSTDTQYF
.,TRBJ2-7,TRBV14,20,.,TGTGCCAGCAGCCCTAACCGTGCCAGCAGCCAAGATGGAGCAATCTACGAGCAGTACTTC,CASSPNRASSQDGAIYEQYF
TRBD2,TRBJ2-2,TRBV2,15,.,TGTGCCAGCAGTGCCGGGACTAGCGGCACCGGGGAGCTGTTTTTT,CASSAGTSGTGELFF
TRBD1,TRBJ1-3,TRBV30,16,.,TGTGCCTGGAGAAGACAGGGTTTTTTCTCTGGAAACACCATATATTTT,CAWRRQGFFSGNTIYF
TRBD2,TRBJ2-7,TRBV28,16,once,TGTGCCTCCCCCCCCTGCGGGGGGGTGACATCCTACGAGCAGTACTTC,CASPPCGGVTSYEQYF
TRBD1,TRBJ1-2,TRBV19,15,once,TGTGCCAGTAGTGCCGGGACAGGGGGACACTATGGCTACACCTTC,CASSAGTGGHYGYTF
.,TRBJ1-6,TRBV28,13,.,TGTGCCAGCAGTTTCAACAGGGTTTCACCCCTCCACTTT,CASSFNRVSPLHF
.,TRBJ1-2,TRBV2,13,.,TGTGCCAGCACTCCGGACAGAGCCTATGGCTACACCTTC,CASTPDRAYGYTF
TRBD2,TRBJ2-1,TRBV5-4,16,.,TGTGCCAGCAGCTTGGTGGTTGCGGGAGGGCCATATGAGCAGTTCTTC,CASSLVVAGGPYEQFF
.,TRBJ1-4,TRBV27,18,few,TGTGCCAGCAGTTTATACCCCCCCTTGGGGGAGGATGGAGAAAAACTGTTTTTT,CASSLYPPLGEDGEKLFF
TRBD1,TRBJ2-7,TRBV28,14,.,TGTGCCAGCACCGGCCGGGACAGGGGCTACGAGCAGTACTTC,CASTGRDRGYEQYF
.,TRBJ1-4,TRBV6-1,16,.,TGTGCCAGCAGTGAAGCCCGAGGACAGTTTAATGAAAAACTGTTTTTT,CASSEARGQFNEKLFF
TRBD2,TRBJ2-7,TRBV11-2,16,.,TGTGCCAGCAGCTTAAGAGCGGGAGAGTCCCAATACGAGCAGTACTTC,CASSLRAGESQYEQYF
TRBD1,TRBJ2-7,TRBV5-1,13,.,TGCGCCAGCAGCTGGGGACAGGGGCACGAGCAGTACTTC,CASSWGQGHEQYF
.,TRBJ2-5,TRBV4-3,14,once,TGCGCCAGCAGCCAAGAAGGAGACCAAGAGACCCAGTACTTC,CASSQEGDQETQYF
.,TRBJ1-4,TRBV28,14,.,TGTGCCAGCAGACCGGGACTTATAAATGAAAAACTGTTTTTT,CASRPGLINEKLFF
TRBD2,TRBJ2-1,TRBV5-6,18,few,TGTGCCAGCAGCATAGGACTAGCGGGGGGGACGGGCCACAATGAGCAGTTCTTC,CASSIGLAGGTGHNEQFF
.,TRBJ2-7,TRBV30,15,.,TGTGCCGGCCGCCAGACAGGAACGAGCTCCTACGAGCAGTACTTC,CAGRQTGTSSYEQYF
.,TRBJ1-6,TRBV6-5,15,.,TGTGCCAGCAGCAACCAGACAGGTGGGGATTCACCCCTCCACTTT,CASSNQTGGDSPLHF
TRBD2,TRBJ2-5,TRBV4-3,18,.,TGCGCCAGCAGCCAAGCTGGACTAGCGGGGGGGTTCCAAGAGACCCAGTACTTC,CASSQAGLAGGFQETQYF
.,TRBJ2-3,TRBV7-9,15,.,TGTGCCAGCAGCCCCGTCCAGGAGGGTAAAGATACGCAGTATTTT,CASSPVQEGKDTQYF
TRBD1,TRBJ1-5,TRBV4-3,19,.,TGCGCCAGCAGCCAAGGAAAGACCCCCGGGACAGGGGAGAATCAGCCCCAGCATTTT,CASSQGKTPGTGENQPQHF
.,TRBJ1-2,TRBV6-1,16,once,TGTGCCAGCAGTGAAGCCCTCGGGGGGCCGTCCTATGGCTACACCTTC,CASSEALGGPSYGYTF
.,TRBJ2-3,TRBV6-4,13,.,TGTGCCAGCAGTGAGTTTAGGGCGGGCACGCAGTATTTT,CASSEFRAGTQYF
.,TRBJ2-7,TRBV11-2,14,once,TGTGCCAGCAGCCTCAGGGGCAGTCTCTACGAGCAGTACTTC,CASSLRGSLYEQYF
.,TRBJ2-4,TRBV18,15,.,TGTGCCAGCTCACCAGAGGAGCTAGCCAAAAACATTCAGTACTTC,CASSPEELAKNIQYF
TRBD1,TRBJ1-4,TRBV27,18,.,TGTGCCAGCAGCCCTCCCCGGGGACAGGGCGTTACTAATGAAAAACTGTTTTTT,CASSPPRGQGVTNEKLFF
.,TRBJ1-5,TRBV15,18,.,TGTGCCACCAGCAGAGCGGGGTGGTGGGGTAACGGCAATCAGCCCCAGCATTTT,CATSRAGWWGNGNQPQHF
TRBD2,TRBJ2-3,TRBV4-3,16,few,TGCGCCAGCAGCCTATATACTAGCGCGATTGCGGATACGCAGTATTTT,CASSLYTSAIADTQYF
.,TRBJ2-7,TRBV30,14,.,TGTGCCTGGAGTCGTCCGGGGGTGGAATACGAGCAGTACTTC,CAWSRPGVEYEQYF
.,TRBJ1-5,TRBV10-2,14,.,TGCGCCAGCAGTGAGCGGAGGATTCCCCAGCCCCAGCATTTT,CASSERRIPQPQHF
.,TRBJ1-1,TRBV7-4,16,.,TGTGCCAGCAGCTTAGCGCTAATAGGGGAGAACACTGAAGCTTTCTTT,CASSLALIGENTEAFF
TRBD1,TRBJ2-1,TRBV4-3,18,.,TGCGCCAGCAGCCAAGATATTACGGGACAGGGGGTTTACAATGAGCAGTTCTTC,CASSQDITGQGVYNEQFF
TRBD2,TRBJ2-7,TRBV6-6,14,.,TGTGCCAGCAGCCTACTAGCGGGAGCTCACGAGCAGTACTTC,CASSLLAGAHEQYF
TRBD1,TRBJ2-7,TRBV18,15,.,TGTGCCAGCTCACCAAGGGGACAGGGGGGCTACGAGCAGTACTTC,CASSPRGQGGYEQYF
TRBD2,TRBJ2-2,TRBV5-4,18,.,TGTGCCAGCAGCACCCAGGGGAGCGGGAGGGGTCTTACCGGGGAGCTGTTTTTT,CASSTQGSGRGLTGELFF
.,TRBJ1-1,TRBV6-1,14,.,TGTGCCAGCAGTGAAGAGCCTCTGAACACTGAAGCTTTCTTT,CASSEEPLNTEAFF
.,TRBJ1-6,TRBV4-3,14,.,TGCGCCAGCAGCCAAGAGGGGGGGAATTCACCCCTCCACTTT,CASSQEGGNSPLHF
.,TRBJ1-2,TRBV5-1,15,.,TGCGCCAGCAGCCCCTCCGGGGTGACGGACTATGGCTACACCTTC,CASSPSGVTDYGYTF
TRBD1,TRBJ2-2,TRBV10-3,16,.,TGTGCCATCAGTGAGTTGTACAGGGGGCGTACCGGGGAGCTGTTTTTT,CAISELYRGRTGELFF
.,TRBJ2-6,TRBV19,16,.,TGTGCCAGTAGGTCCCGGGACACCTCTGGGGCCAACGTCCCGACTTTC,CASRSRDTSGANVPTF
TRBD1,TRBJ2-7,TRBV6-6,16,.,TGTGCCAGCAGTTACTCCGGACAGGGAGGACCTTACGAGCAGTACTTC,CASSYSGQGGPYEQYF
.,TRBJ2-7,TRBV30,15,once,TGTGCCTGGAGTGTAAAGTTTTGGGCCACCTACGAGCAGTACTTC,CAWSVKFWATYEQYF
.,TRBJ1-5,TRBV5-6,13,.,TGTGCCAGCAGCTTTGGCAGGGATCAGCCCCAGCATTTT,CASSFGRDQPQHF
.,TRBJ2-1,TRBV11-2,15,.,TGTGCCAGCAGCTTAGTTTCGGGAGCACACAATGAGCAGTTCTTC,CASSLVSGAHNEQFF
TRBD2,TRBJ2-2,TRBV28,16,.,TGTGCCAGCAGTATCGGACTAGCGGGGGGGCCCGGGGAGCTGTTTTTT,CASSIGLAGGPGELFF
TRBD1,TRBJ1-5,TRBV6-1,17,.,TGTGCCAGCAGTGACATAGGGACAGGGGGCTTAAAACAGCCCCAGCATTTT,CASSDIGTGGLKQPQHF
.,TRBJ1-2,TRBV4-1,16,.,TGCGCCAGCAGCCAACAACAAGATCGAATGTTCTATGGCTACACCTTC,CASSQQQDRMFYGYTF
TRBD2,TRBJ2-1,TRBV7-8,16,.,TGTGCCAGCAGCTCCCGGACTAGCGGGAGGTACAATGAGCAGTTCTTC,CASSSRTSGRYNEQFF
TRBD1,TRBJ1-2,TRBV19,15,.,TGTGCCAGTAGTGACCGGGACAGTTCGCACTATGGCTACACCTTC,CASSDRDSSHYGYTF
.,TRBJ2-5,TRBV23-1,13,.,TGCGCCAGCAGTCACAGGGGAGCGGAGACCCAGTACTTC,CASSHRGAETQYF